This T cell receptor (beta chain) stems from a study of blood T cell repertoires in COVID-19. Study in general: PBMCs, B-cell-depleted T cells, or T cells were the source of the cDNA or gDNA that made up the material.

V lost 2 bases, J lost 5 bases, and 12 bases lay in between. Germline assignment: CDR1 GTSNPN and CDR2 SVGIG (reference sequence). The CDR3 runs 13 residues. Some clones are missing from TCRdb's copy, which holds only in-frame ones; the method was immunoSEQ multiplex PCR. The sample comprises about 180,000 clones, 89% of which are singletons, and 2% to 2.5% rests with the top ten. Cohorts were based on clinical histories the participants reported. The chain carries TRBV30 and TRBJ1-1, with TRBD1 as a possible D gene (6 bases). This receptor was taken from a woman aged 40 to 50 with acute COVID-19. Specimen: PBMCs or T cells enriched from blood (not recorded which). The CDR3 coding sequence is TGTGCCTGGAGTCCCACAGGGCGAACTGAAGCTTTCTTT. It yields the protein CAWSPTGRTEAFF.